This entry features one T cell receptor (beta chain) sequence. This sample is part of a study of blood T cell repertoires in COVID-19. Looking at the study overall: Samples came from the United States, Italy and Spain, spanning acute and convalescent COVID-19. PBMCs, B-cell-depleted T cells, or T cells were the source of the cDNA or gDNA that made up the material.

As originally analysed: Amplification of reference gene primers was used by the study to estimate nucleated cell counts. Repertoires were generated with immunoSEQ multiplex PCR, while TCRdb's copy carries only in-frame clones and drops some. The V and J calls and the clone size are those of that table, but D and trimming were determined from the DNA. The profile shows approximately 250,000 clones, approximately 87% of them singletons. This CDR3 region has 14 residues. With 6 bases clipped from V and 4 bases from J, the junction kept 5 bases outside the gene matches. Per the germline V gene, CDR1 is MNHNY and CDR2 is SVGAGI (reference sequence).

Material: peripheral blood. This sequence was found in a man in his sixties who had recovered from COVID-19. V usage is TRBV6-6 and J usage is TRBJ1-3; 8 nucleotides align to TRBD1. In nucleotides, the CDR3 is TGTGCCAGCAGCCAGACAGGGGCCGGAAACACCATATATTTT. It encodes CASSQTGAGNTIYF.